Each of the 5 T cell receptor beta chains below was sequenced from the same sample in a study of PD-L1 blockade in urothelial cancer. TCRdb keeps only in-frame clones here, not all; method: immunoSEQ multiplex PCR. The sample has fewer than 95,000 clones; roughly 84% are singletons. Regarding time point: pretreatment peripheral blood. Sample: PBMCs, taken around atezolizumab (anti-PD-L1) treatment. The origin of the receptors is a man aged 55 to 69 with urothelial cancer.

V gene TRBV5-4 combines with J gene TRBJ2-5, with D possibly being TRBD2 (6 bases). Deletions cut 2 bases from V and 4 bases from J, with 9 bases between. CDR3 length: 13 residues. CDR1 is SGHNT, CDR2 YYREEE, per germline (reference sequence). The CDR3: CASSFLGGETQYF. The CDR3 nucleotides are TGTGCCAGCAGCTTCCTGGGGGGAGAGACCCAGTACTTC.

The V call is TRBV14, the J call TRBJ2-5, with D possibly being TRBD1 (6 bases). The CDR3 loop spans 14 amino acids. Trimming stripped 5 bases from V and 5 bases from J, with 15 bases between. Germline CDR1 and CDR2: SGHDN and FVKESK. The CDR3 spells CASSVQGTLETQYF. The CDR3 bases are TGTGCCAGCAGCGTACAGGGTACTCTTGAGACCCAGTACTTC.

The rearrangement links TRBV27 to TRBJ2-1; perhaps TRBD2 as D (7 bases). The CDR3 sequence is 12 residues long. V was cut by 2 bases and J by 9 bases, with 8 bases left in between. Germline-derived CDR1 and CDR2 are MNHEY and SMNVEV (reference sequence). This CDR3 is CASSLRGGEQFF. DNA for the CDR3: TGTGCCAGCAGTTTAAGGGGGGGTGAGCAGTTCTTC.

V gene TRBV13 combines with J gene TRBJ2-7, with D unresolved. CDR1 and CDR2 from the germline V gene are PRHDT and FYEKMQ (reference sequence). Between the trimmed V and J ends, which lost 0 bases and 2 bases, there was a span of 11 bases. This CDR3 is 15 amino acids long. The DNA for the CDR3 is TGTGCCAGCAGCTTAGGCGGCGGTCTTACCTACGAGCAGTACTTC. Its translation is CASSLGGGLTYEQYF. The full variable domain, in which reference TRBV13 and TRBJ2-7 provide the parts outside the CDR3, is AAGVIQSPRHLIKEKRETATLKCYPIPRHDTVYWYQQGPGQDPQFLISFYEKMQSDKGSIPDRFSAQQFSDYHSELNMSSLELGDSALYFCASSLGGGLTYEQYFGPGTRLTVT.

The genes are TRBV19 and TRBJ2-7; no clear D gene. Germline V lookup: CDR1 LNHDA, CDR2 SQIVND (reference sequence). Trimming left V 0 bases short and J 3 bases short, with 12 bases between. The CDR3 consists of 15 residues. CDR3 in amino acids: CASSIEVWSSYEQYF. In DNA form, the CDR3 reads TGTGCCAGTAGTATAGAGGTTTGGTCGAGCTACGAGCAGTACTTC.